These 28 T cell receptor beta chains originate from one sample sequenced in a study of regulatory T cells in long-lasting Graves disease. Sample time point: newly diagnosed GD, antithyroid drugs for less than 3 months. After RNA was extracted from PBMCs, the TCR library was made from it. Library construction for TCR beta used iRepertoire HTBI primers and Arm-PCR of CDR3 regions. MiXCR was run by TCRdb on the multiplex PCR reads, yielding one entry per CDR3 protein. The table records about 210,000 distinct CDR3 sequences, roughly 19% of them present only once. These sequences were also reported in another study, on T cells in Graves' hyperthyroidism and ophthalmopathy.

The sequencing here drew on peripheral blood mononuclear cells (PBMCs), taken at new diagnosis, from a patient treated with antithyroid drugs. The receptors come from a woman in her twenties or thirties with Graves disease.

This clonotype was found many times. J is TRBJ2-1 and V is TRBV11-3; 12 nucleotides line up with TRBD2. CDR1 and CDR2 from the germline V gene are SGHNT and YENEEA. Trimming took 2 bases from V and 7 from J; bases not matched to a gene: 6. The CDR3 is made up of 16 amino acids. This CDR3 reads CASSLPASGGANEQFF. In DNA, the CDR3 is TGTGCCAGCAGCTTACCGGCTAGCGGGGGGGCAAATGAGCAGTTCTTC. Full variable domain (remainder filled in from reference TRBV11-3 and TRBJ2-1): EAGVVQSPRYKIIEKKQPVAFWCNPISGHNTLYWYLQNLGQGPELLIRYENEEAVDDSQLPKDRFSAERLKGVDSTLKIQPAELGDSAVYLCASSLPASGGANEQFFGPGTRLTVL.

In its sample, this clonotype was seen many times. A much bigger clone sits one base away, suggesting this may be a read error. This chain connects TRBV12-3 or TRBV12-4 to TRBJ1-2; 8 nucleotides agree with TRBD1. The CDR3 spans 13 residues. V shed 5 bases and J 7 bases; nucleotides not matched to a gene: 6. For the CDR3, the DNA is TGTGCCAGCAGTCGGGACAGGAAGTCTGGCTACACCTTC. Translated, it gives CASSRDRKSGYTF.

This clonotype was detected many times. CDR3 sequence reads: CASSTQRQGTDTQYF. The CDR3 bases are TGTGCCAGCAGCACCCAAAGACAGGGCACAGATACGCAGTATTTT. J is TRBJ2-3 and V is TRBV11-2; possibly TRBD1 for D (6 bases). Germline values: CDR1 SGHAT, CDR2 FQNNGV. The CDR3 runs to 15 residues. Trimming pared 5 bases from V and 1 base from J, leaving 13 bases between. Together with reference TRBV11-2 and TRBJ2-3, the CDR3 gives the full variable domain: EAGVAQSPRYKIIEKRQSVAFWCNPISGHATLYWYQQILGQGPKLLIQFQNNGVVDDSQLPKDRFSAERLKGVDSTLKIQPAKLEDSAVYLCASSTQRQGTDTQYFGPGTRLTVL.

This clonotype occurred many times. The chain joins TRBV28 to TRBJ2-3; 8 positions agree with TRBD2. Trimming took 7 bases from V and 2 from J; bases not matched to a gene: 8. CDR1 and CDR2 from the germline V gene are MDHEN and SYDVKM. This CDR3 is built from 15 residues. The CDR3 region is CASTLTGLDTDTQYF. The CDR3 bases are TGTGCCAGCACCCTCACGGGACTAGACACAGATACGCAGTATTTT.

This clonotype appeared many times. The J gene is TRBJ1-4, the V gene TRBV5-6; tentatively, D is TRBD1 (6 bases). Between the trimmed V and J ends, which lost 2 bases and 8 bases, there was a span of 16 bases. This CDR3 is built from 15 residues. Germline V gene lookup returns CDR1 SGHDT and CDR2 YYEEEE. This CDR3 is CASSFSRGRIEKLFF. Written as DNA, the CDR3 is TGTGCCAGCAGCTTTTCCCGGGGGCGTATAGAAAAACTGTTTTTT. The whole variable domain, filled in from reference TRBV5-6 and TRBJ1-4, reads DAGVTQSPTHLIKTRGQQVTLRCSPKSGHDTVSWYQQALGQGPQFIFQYYEEEERQRGNFPDRFSGHQFPNYSSELNVNALLLGDSALYLCASSFSRGRIEKLFFGSGTQLSVL.

The chain couples TRBV11-2 to TRBJ2-7; TRBD1 matches 7 bases. Germline values: CDR1 SGHAT, CDR2 FQNNGV. The CDR3 contains 15 residues. Germline trimming cut 4 bases from V and 1 base from J; bases unmatched to any gene: 7. CDR3 DNA: TGTGCCAGCAGCTCCCTCCGGGACAGTTCCTACGAGCAGTACTTC. It yields the protein CASSSLRDSSYEQYF.

As to this clonotype: This is likely an artifact of a read error, given a far larger clone one base away. The rearrangement joins TRBV6-2 or TRBV6-3 to TRBJ2-2; 9 nucleotides match TRBD1. The CDR3 is 15 amino acids. Germline-derived CDR1 and CDR2 are MNHEY and SVGEGT. The CDR3 region has the DNA TGTGCCGGCAGTTCGGGGACAGGGACGACCGGGGAGCTGTTTTTT. Its protein product is CAGSSGTGTTGELFF.

This clonotype was seen a handful of times. A junction boundary mismatches the germline segment, possibly from a read error. This chain connects TRBV19 to TRBJ2-1; no clear D. The CDR3 consists of 13 residues. From germline, CDR1 is LNHDA and CDR2 SQIVND (reference sequence). CDR3 region: CSCGSPSYNEQFF. CDR3 nucleotides: TGCAGCTGCGGCTCGCCCTCCTACAATGAGCAGTTCTTC.

This clonotype was observed many times. The gene calls are TRBV11-3 and TRBJ1-1; no clear D. The germline CDR1 and CDR2 sequences are SGHNT and YENEEA. The CDR3 sequence is 14 residues long. V was trimmed by 5 bases and J by 5 bases, leaving 15 bases between them. CDR3 nucleotide sequence: TGTGCCAGCAGCCCTCATGTCCGGGAGACTGAAGCTTTCTTT. It encodes CASSPHVRETEAFF. The full variable domain, in which reference TRBV11-3 and TRBJ1-1 provide the parts outside the CDR3, is EAGVVQSPRYKIIEKKQPVAFWCNPISGHNTLYWYLQNLGQGPELLIRYENEEAVDDSQLPKDRFSAERLKGVDSTLKIQPAELGDSAVYLCASSPHVRETEAFFGQGTRLTVV.

This clonotype was seen at least ten times. V is TRBV6-1 and J is TRBJ2-1; perhaps TRBD1 as D (6 bases). The CDR3 covers 15 residues. Germline CDR1 and CDR2: MNHNS and SASEGT. The V and J ends lost 5 bases and 0 bases respectively, with 11 bases between them. The CDR3 here is CASSPQGPSYNEQFF. The CDR3 nucleotides read TGTGCCAGCAGTCCCCAGGGGCCCTCCTACAATGAGCAGTTCTTC.

This clonotype was recorded many times. The chain joins TRBV12-3 or TRBV12-4 to TRBJ2-5, with 7 positions matching TRBD1. V was pared by 6 bases and J by 3 bases, with 4 bases of the junction left unmatched. CDR3 length equals 13 residues. The CDR3, as DNA: TGTGCCAGCAGAAGGGGACAGAAAGAGACCCAGTACTTC. It specifies CASRRGQKETQYF.

This clonotype was counted ten times or more. V gene TRBV18 combines with J gene TRBJ2-5; D ambiguous. CDR1 is KGHSH and CDR2 is LQKENI in the germline V gene. The length of the CDR3 is 13 residues. With 0 bases removed from V and 4 bases from J, the gap between germline ends came to 6 bases. The CDR3, as DNA: TGTGCCAGCTCACCACCGTTCCTAGAGACCCAGTACTTC. It yields the protein CASSPPFLETQYF.

This clonotype was seen ten or more times. V and J are TRBV28 and TRBJ2-2, with D unclear. Germline V gene data show CDR1 as MDHEN and CDR2 as SYDVKM. Trimming took off 6 bases at V and 5 bases at J, with 7 bases between the two ends. The CDR3 length is 12 residues. This CDR3 reads CASRLLTGELFF. The CDR3, as DNA: TGTGCCAGCAGGCTCCTAACCGGGGAGCTGTTTTTT.

This clonotype was seen at least ten times. The V gene is TRBV4-2, the J gene TRBJ1-2; 9 bases fit TRBD1. This CDR3 contains 15 residues. Germline values: CDR1 LGHNA, CDR2 YNFKEQ. V dropped 0 bases and J dropped 7; count of bases not matched to a gene: 6. For the CDR3, the DNA is TGTGCCAGCAGCCAAGACACACAGGGGGCTTTTGGCTACACCTTC. Translated: CASSQDTQGAFGYTF.

This clonotype was observed at least ten times. V is TRBV7-2 and J is TRBJ1-5; D call uncertain. CDR1 SGHTA and CDR2 FQGNSA come from the germline V gene. This CDR3 region has 17 residues. The germline V and J ends were trimmed by 0 bases and 2 bases, with 14 bases remaining between them. CDR3 nucleotides: TGTGCCAGCAGCTTAGCAGGGTTTTCGACCGGCAATCAGCCCCAGCATTTT. Its translation: CASSLAGFSTGNQPQHF.

This clonotype has a count of ten or more. The chain links TRBV30 to TRBJ1-2; the D gene is possibly TRBD1 (5 bases). Germline CDR1 GTSNPN, CDR2 SVGIG (reference sequence). Trimming took off 1 base at V and 2 bases at J, with 20 bases between the two ends. The CDR3 is 17 residues long. CDR3 in DNA: TGTGCCTGGAGTGGGCTGGGGGTCCACAGGAAGAACTATGGCTACACCTTC. Translated: CAWSGLGVHRKNYGYTF.

This clonotype was recorded at least ten times. The chain is built from TRBV5-1 and TRBJ1-6; TRBD1 might be the D (5 bases). V lost 0 bases, J lost 5 bases, and 9 bases lay in between. Germline V gives CDR1 SGHRS, CDR2 YFSETQ. CDR3 length equals 15 residues. CDR3 DNA: TGCGCCAGCAGCTTGGGTGGGGGGGATAATTCACCCCTCCACTTT. This gives the protein CASSLGGGDNSPLHF.

This clonotype was found many times. This chain uses TRBV18 with TRBJ2-3; no definite D call. There are 13 residues in the CDR3. The germline V and J ends were trimmed by 0 bases and 10 bases, with 11 bases remaining between them. The V gene's germline CDR1 is KGHSH and CDR2 LQKENI. The chain's CDR3 is CASSPPIDDAQYF. Here the CDR3 DNA reads TGTGCCAGCTCACCACCAATCGACGACGCGCAGTATTTT. Filled out from reference TRBV18 and TRBJ2-3, the complete variable domain reads NAGVMQNPRHLVRRRGQEARLRCSPMKGHSHVYWYRQLPEEGLKFMVYLQKENIIDESGMPKERFSAEFPKEGPSILRIQQVVRGDSAAYFCASSPPIDDAQYFGPGTRLTVL.

This clonotype was detected a few times. The chain recombines TRBV7-6 with TRBJ2-7; 8 positions agree with TRBD1. CDR1 and CDR2 (germline): SGHVS, FNYEAQ. With 3 bases clipped from V and 2 bases from J, the junction kept 12 bases outside the gene matches. The length of the CDR3 is 17 residues. CDR3 residues: CASSFRAGTGAPYEQYF. The CDR3 nucleotides read TGTGCCAGCAGCTTTAGAGCCGGGACAGGCGCTCCCTACGAGCAGTACTTC. Full variable domain (rest looked up from reference TRBV7-6 and TRBJ2-7): GAGVSQSPRYKVTKRGQDVALRCDPISGHVSLYWYRQALGQGPEFLTYFNYEAQQDKSGLPNDRFSAERPEGSISTLTIQRTEQRDSAMYRCASSFRAGTGAPYEQYFGPGTRLTVT.

In this sample, this clonotype turned up a few times. V usage is TRBV28 and J usage is TRBJ1-3, with 7 bases identical to TRBD1. Unmatched junction bases numbered 8, after V lost 6 bases and J lost 0 bases. Germline CDR1 and CDR2: MDHEN and SYDVKM. CDR3 length: 16 residues. The CDR3 nucleotides read TGTGCCAGCAGCCGCCGGGACAGCGCCTCTGGAAACACCATATATTTT. This sequence encodes CASSRRDSASGNTIYF.

This clonotype was counted between two and nine times. The junction and the germline gene differ at one end; a read error may be behind it. The V and J genes are TRBV27 and TRBJ2-1; 14 bases are a match to TRBD2. The CDR3 contains 14 residues. The V gene's germline CDR1 is MNHEY and CDR2 SMNVEV (reference sequence). The CDR3 DNA sequence: TGTGCCGGCAGGACCGGGACTAGCGGGAGAGAGCAGTTCTTC. It codes for CAGRTGTSGREQFF.

This clonotype has a count of ten or more. V is TRBV7-6 and J is TRBJ2-1; D is unresolved. V was shortened by 4 bases and J by 5 bases, with 9 bases between the two germline ends. Germline V lookup: CDR1 SGHVS, CDR2 FNYEAQ. The length of the CDR3 is 13 residues. CDR3 DNA: TGTGCCAGCAGCTCCAGACGAGACAATGAGCAGTTCTTC. Encoded protein: CASSSRRDNEQFF.

The genes are TRBV7-9 and TRBJ1-4; TRBD1 aligns across 7 bases. V lost 4 bases, J lost 7 bases, and 9 bases stayed unmatched. Germline assignment: CDR1 SEHNR and CDR2 FQNEAQ (reference sequence). The CDR3 has 15 residues. CDR3 nucleotide sequence: TGTGCCAGCAGCTCAACGACAGGGTATGGTGAAAAACTGTTTTTT. This encodes CASSSTTGYGEKLFF.

This clonotype showed up many times. V gene TRBV12-3 or TRBV12-4 combines with J gene TRBJ2-3; 8 bases map to TRBD2. There are 14 residues in the CDR3. Losses at the gene ends were 5 bases for V and 5 bases for J; bases not matched to a gene: 6. The CDR3 sequence: CASSLQRGIDTQYF. CDR3 DNA: TGTGCCAGCAGTCTCCAGCGGGGGATAGATACGCAGTATTTT.

The J gene is TRBJ2-2, the V gene TRBV28; 7 bases match TRBD1. V trimming: 9 bases; J trimming: 4 bases; junction bases outside the gene matches: 5. The CDR3 sequence is 13 residues long. Germline loops: CDR1 MDHEN, CDR2 SYDVKM. CDR3 DNA: TGTGCCAGTTTGACAGGGACCACCGGGGAGCTGTTTTTT. Its protein is CASLTGTTGELFF. Using reference TRBV28 and TRBJ2-2 for the parts outside the CDR3, the full variable domain is DVKVTQSSRYLVKRTGEKVFLECVQDMDHENMFWYRQDPGLGLRLIYFSYDVKMKEKGDIPEGYSVSREKKERFSLILESASTNQTSMYLCASLTGTTGELFFGEGSRLTVL.

This clonotype occurred many times. The chain employs TRBV7-9 and TRBJ1-1, with a weak D call TRBD1 (5 bases). Germline V CDR1 and CDR2: SEHNR, FQNEAQ (reference sequence). The CDR3 spans 15 residues. The V and J ends lost 1 base and 5 bases respectively, with 14 bases between them. In nucleotides, the CDR3 is TGTGCCAGCAGCTTAGGGGGGGAGGGATGGACTGAAGCTTTCTTT. Its protein is CASSLGGEGWTEAFF. Based on the CDR3 plus reference TRBV7-9 and TRBJ1-1, the full variable domain is DTGVSQNPRHKITKRGQNVTFRCDPISEHNRLYWYRQTLGQGPEFLTYFQNEAQLEKSRLLSDRFSAERPKGSFSTLEIQRTEQGDSAMYLCASSLGGEGWTEAFFGQGTRLTVV.

In this sample, this clonotype turned up many times. The chain couples TRBV6-1 to TRBJ1-1; possibly TRBD1 for D (5 bases). Trimming cost V 6 bases and J 2 bases, with 10 bases left between them. The CDR3 sequence is 13 residues long. The germline V gene encodes CDR1 MNHNS and CDR2 SASEGT. CDR3 sequence: CASRWDPNTEAFF. The CDR3 DNA sequence: TGTGCCAGCAGATGGGACCCTAACACTGAAGCTTTCTTT.

On this clonotype: This may be a read error: a much more frequent sequence differs by one nucleotide. This chain uses TRBV28 with TRBJ2-2; 12 bases line up with TRBD1. There are 16 residues in the CDR3. Germline values: CDR1 MDHEN, CDR2 SYDVKM. Here the CDR3 reads CASSSSGTGGTWELFF. In DNA, the CDR3 is TGTGCCAGCAGTTCCTCCGGGACAGGGGGCACCTGGGAGCTGTTTTTT.